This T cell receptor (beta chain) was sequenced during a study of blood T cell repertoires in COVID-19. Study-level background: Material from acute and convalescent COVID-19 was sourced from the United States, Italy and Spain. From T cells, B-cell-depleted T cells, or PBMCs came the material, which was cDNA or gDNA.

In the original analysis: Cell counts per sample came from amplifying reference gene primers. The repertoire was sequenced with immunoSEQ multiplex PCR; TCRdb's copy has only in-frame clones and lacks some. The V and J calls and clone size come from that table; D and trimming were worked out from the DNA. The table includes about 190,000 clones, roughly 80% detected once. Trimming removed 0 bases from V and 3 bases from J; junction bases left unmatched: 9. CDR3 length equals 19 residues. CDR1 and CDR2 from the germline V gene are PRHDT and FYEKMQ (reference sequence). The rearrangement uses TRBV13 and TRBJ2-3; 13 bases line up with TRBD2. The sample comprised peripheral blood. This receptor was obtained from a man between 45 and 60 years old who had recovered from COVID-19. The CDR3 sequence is CASSLGLAGGRIVTDTQYF. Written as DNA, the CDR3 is TGTGCCAGCAGCTTAGGACTAGCGGGAGGGCGAATAGTTACAGATACGCAGTATTTT.